The 8 T cell receptor beta chains reported below all come from one sample, sequenced in a study of shared clonotypes between healthy human individuals. The table came from immunoSEQ multiplex PCR; TCRdb's copy has only in-frame clones and leaves some out. The sample holds around 610,000 clones, 96% seen once. Naive CD8 cells, CD45RO-negative and positively selected for CCR7, excluded terminally differentiated effector memory CD45RA+ cells. The source material was naive CD8+ T cells sorted from blood. These receptors were taken from a woman younger than 45 in good health.

V and J are TRBV11-2 and TRBJ2-1; a possible D gene is TRBD2 (5 bases). Deletions cut 0 bases from V and 8 bases from J, with 5 bases between. This CDR3 region has 12 residues. Per the germline V gene, CDR1 is SGHAT and CDR2 is FQNNGV. The CDR3: CASSLEGDEQFF. The CDR3 DNA reads TGTGCCAGCAGCTTAGAGGGAGATGAGCAGTTCTTC.

The chain has TRBV6-1 and TRBJ2-7; D perhaps matches TRBD1 (5 bases). Trimming removed 11 bases at V and 6 bases at J, with 17 bases between. The CDR3 runs to 12 residues. Germline assignment: CDR1 MNHNS and CDR2 SASEGT. The CDR3 sequence: CALGAMDPEQYF. CDR3 DNA: TGTGCCCTTGGGGCTATGGATCCCGAGCAGTACTTC.

The V and J genes are TRBV2 and TRBJ1-1, with D maybe TRBD1 (5 bases). Germline CDR1 is SNHLY and CDR2 is FYNNEI. V was cut by 9 bases and J by 0 bases, with 8 bases left in between. The CDR3 consists of 12 residues. CDR3 region: CARGEVNTEAFF. In nucleotides, the CDR3 is TGTGCCAGGGGGGAGGTGAACACTGAAGCTTTCTTT.

The chain links TRBV27 to TRBJ1-5; the D is unclear. CDR1 MNHEY and CDR2 SMNVEV come from the germline V gene (reference sequence). The CDR3 consists of 15 residues. Trimming pared 2 bases from V and 5 bases from J, leaving 13 bases between. The CDR3 is CASSLEEMVHQPQHF. CDR3 bases: TGTGCCAGCAGTTTAGAGGAAATGGTGCATCAGCCCCAGCATTTT.

The genes are TRBV19 and TRBJ1-1; tentative D call: TRBD1 (6 bases). The germline V gene has CDR1 LNHDA and CDR2 SQIVND (reference sequence). CDR3 size: 17 residues. V lost 7 bases and J lost 6, with 27 bases in between. The DNA for the CDR3 is TGTGCCAGTACTCCAACTCACGCGGTGGGGGGGCGGTCTGAAGCTTTCTTT. It encodes CASTPTHAVGGRSEAFF.

The chain uses TRBV28 and TRBJ2-7, with D unclear. Germline CDR1 reads MDHEN; CDR2 reads SYDVKM. The CDR3 is 13 amino acids. V was shortened by 5 bases and J by 2 bases, with 10 bases between the two germline ends. This chain's CDR3 is CASSADGPYEQYF. CDR3 DNA sequence: TGTGCCAGCAGTGCTGACGGTCCCTACGAGCAGTACTTC.

The CDR3 region has the DNA TGTGCCAGCAGCTTGCCTTTAAGGCAGGGATACTACGAGCAGTACTTC. This translates into CASSLPLRQGYYEQYF. The chain combines TRBV5-8 with TRBJ2-7; tentatively, D is TRBD1 (5 bases). The CDR3 is made up of 16 amino acids. Germline lookup yields CDR1 SGHTS and CDR2 YDEGEE. V shed 1 base and J shed 3 bases, with 17 bases lying between them. Full variable domain (remainder filled in from reference TRBV5-8 and TRBJ2-7): EAGVTQSPTHLIKTRGQQATLRCSPISGHTSVYWYQQALGLGLQFLLWYDEGEERNRGNFPPRFSGRQFPNYSSELNVNALELEDSALYLCASSLPLRQGYYEQYFGPGTRLTVT.

The chain employs TRBV6-5 and TRBJ2-3; 9 bases match TRBD2. Germline CDR1 reads MNHEY; CDR2 reads SVGAGI. V shed 8 bases, J shed 6 bases, and the junction held 6 bases outside the gene matches. CDR3 length equals 13 residues. The CDR3 bases are TGTGCCAGCGGGGCCAGCGGGAGGGATACGCAGTATTTT. The encoded protein is CASGASGRDTQYF.